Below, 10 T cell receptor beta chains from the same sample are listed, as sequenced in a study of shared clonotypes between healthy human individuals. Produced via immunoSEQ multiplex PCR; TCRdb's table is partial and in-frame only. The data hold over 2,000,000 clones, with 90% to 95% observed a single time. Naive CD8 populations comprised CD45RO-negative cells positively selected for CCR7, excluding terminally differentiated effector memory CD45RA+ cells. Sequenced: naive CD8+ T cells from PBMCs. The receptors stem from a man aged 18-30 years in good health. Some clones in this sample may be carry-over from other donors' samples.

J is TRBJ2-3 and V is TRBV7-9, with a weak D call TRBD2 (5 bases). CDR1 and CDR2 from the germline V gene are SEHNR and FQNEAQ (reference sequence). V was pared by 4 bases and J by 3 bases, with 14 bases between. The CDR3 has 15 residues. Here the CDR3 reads CASSSPEGLTDTQYF. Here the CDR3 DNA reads TGTGCCAGCAGCTCCCCAGAGGGTTTAACAGATACGCAGTATTTT.

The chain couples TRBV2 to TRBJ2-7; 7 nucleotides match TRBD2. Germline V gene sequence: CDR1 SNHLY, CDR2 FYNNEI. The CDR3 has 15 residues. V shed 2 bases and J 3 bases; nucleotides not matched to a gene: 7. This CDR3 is CASSEPSSGRYEQYF. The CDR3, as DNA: TGTGCCAGCAGTGAACCCTCTAGCGGACGCTACGAGCAGTACTTC.

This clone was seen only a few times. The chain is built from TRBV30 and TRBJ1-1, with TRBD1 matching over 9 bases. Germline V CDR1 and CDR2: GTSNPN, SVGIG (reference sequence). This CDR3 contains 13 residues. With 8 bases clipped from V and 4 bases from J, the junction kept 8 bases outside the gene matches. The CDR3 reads CAVKDRGATEAFF. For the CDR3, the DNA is TGTGCCGTTAAAGACAGGGGGGCCACTGAAGCTTTCTTT.

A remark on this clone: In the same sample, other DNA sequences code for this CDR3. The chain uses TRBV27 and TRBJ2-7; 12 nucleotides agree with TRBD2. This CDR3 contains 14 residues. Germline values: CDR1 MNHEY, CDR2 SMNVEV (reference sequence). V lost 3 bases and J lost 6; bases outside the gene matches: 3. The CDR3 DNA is TGTGCCAGCAGTTTGGGACTAGCGGGCGGCGAGCAGTACTTC. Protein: CASSLGLAGGEQYF.

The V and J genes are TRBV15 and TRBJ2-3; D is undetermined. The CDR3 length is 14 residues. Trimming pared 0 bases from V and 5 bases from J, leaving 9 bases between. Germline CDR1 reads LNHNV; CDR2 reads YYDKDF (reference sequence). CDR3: CATSRDRRGDTQYF. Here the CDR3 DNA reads TGTGCCACCAGCAGAGACAGGAGAGGAGATACGCAGTATTTT.

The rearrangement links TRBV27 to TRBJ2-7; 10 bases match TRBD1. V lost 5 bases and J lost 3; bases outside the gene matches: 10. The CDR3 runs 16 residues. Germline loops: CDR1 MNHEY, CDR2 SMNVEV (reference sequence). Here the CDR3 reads CASSLRGQGGYYEQYF. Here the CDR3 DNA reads TGTGCCAGCAGTCTCAGAGGACAGGGGGGGTACTACGAGCAGTACTTC.

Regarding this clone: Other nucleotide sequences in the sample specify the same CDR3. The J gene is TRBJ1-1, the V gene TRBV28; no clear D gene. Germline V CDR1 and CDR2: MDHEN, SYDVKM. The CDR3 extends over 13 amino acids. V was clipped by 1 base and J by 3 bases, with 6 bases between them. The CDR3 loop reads CASSLSRHTEAFF. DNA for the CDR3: TGTGCCAGCAGTTTATCGCGACACACTGAAGCTTTCTTT. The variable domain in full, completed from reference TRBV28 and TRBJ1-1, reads DVKVTQSSRYLVKRTGEKVFLECVQDMDHENMFWYRQDPGLGLRLIYFSYDVKMKEKGDIPEGYSVSREKKERFSLILESASTNQTSMYLCASSLSRHTEAFFGQGTRLTVV.

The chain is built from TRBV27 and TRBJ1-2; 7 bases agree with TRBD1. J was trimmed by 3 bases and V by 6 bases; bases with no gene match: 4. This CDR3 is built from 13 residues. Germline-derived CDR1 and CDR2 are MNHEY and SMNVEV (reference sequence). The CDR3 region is CASSRDRDYGYTF. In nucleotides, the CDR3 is TGTGCCAGCAGCCGAGACAGGGACTATGGCTACACCTTC.

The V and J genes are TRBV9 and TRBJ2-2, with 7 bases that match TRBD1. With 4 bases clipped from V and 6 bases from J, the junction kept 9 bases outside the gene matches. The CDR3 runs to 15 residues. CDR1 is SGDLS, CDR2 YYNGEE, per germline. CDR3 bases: TGTGCCAGCAGCCCCCCGACAGGGCTGCCCGGGGAGCTGTTTTTT. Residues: CASSPPTGLPGELFF.

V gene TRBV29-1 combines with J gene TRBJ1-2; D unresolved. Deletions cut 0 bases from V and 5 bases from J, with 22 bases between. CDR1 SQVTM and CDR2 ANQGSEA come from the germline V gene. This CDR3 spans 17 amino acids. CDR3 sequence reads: CSVEDFSVGRDFYGYTF. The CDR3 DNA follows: TGCAGCGTTGAAGATTTTTCCGTTGGTAGGGATTTTTATGGCTACACCTTC.